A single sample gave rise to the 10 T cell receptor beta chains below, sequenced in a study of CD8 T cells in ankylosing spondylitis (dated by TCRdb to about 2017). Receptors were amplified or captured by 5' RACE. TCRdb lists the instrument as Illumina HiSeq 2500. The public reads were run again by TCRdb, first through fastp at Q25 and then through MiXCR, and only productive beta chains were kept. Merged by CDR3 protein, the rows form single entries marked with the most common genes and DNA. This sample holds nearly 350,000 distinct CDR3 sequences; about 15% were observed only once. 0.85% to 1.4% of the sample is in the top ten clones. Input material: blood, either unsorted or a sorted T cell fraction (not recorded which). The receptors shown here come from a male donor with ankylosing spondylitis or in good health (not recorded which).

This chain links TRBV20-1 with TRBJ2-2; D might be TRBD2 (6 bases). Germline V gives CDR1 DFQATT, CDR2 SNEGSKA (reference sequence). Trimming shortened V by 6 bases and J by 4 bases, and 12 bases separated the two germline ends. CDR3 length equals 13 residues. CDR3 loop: CSATGDRTGELFF. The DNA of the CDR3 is TGCAGTGCGACGGGGGACCGCACCGGGGAGCTGTTTTTT.

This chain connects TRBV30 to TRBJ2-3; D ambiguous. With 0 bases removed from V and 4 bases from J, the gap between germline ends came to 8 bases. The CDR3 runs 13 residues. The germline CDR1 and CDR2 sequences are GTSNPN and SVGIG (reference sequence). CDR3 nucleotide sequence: TGTGCCTGGAGTGTTTTGGCCCCAGATACGCAGTATTTT. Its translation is CAWSVLAPDTQYF. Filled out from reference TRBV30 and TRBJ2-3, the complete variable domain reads SQTIHQWPATLVQPVGSPLSLECTVEGTSNPNLYWYRQAAGRGLQLLFYSVGIGQISSEVPQNLSASRPQDRQFILSSKKLLLSDSGFYLCAWSVLAPDTQYFGPGTRLTVL.

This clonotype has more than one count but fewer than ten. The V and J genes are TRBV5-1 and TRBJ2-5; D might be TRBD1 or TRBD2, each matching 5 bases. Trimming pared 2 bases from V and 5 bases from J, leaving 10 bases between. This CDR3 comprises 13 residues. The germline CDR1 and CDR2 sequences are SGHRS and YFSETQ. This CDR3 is CASSFGREETQYF. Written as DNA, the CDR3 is TGCGCCAGCAGCTTCGGCAGGGAGGAGACCCAGTACTTC.

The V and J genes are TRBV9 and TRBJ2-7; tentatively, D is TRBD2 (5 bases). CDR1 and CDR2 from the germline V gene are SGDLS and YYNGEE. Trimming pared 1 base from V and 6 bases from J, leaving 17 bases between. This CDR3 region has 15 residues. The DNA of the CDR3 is TGTGCCAGCAGCGTATACCCGGGATCTCAGTTCGAGCAGTACTTC. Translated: CASSVYPGSQFEQYF.

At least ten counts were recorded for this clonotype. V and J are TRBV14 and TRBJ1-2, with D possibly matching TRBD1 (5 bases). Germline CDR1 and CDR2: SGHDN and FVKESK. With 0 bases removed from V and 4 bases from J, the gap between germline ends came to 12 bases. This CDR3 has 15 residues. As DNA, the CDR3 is TGTGCCAGCAGCCAAGAAGCAGGGAGAGGCTATGGCTACACCTTC. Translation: CASSQEAGRGYGYTF.

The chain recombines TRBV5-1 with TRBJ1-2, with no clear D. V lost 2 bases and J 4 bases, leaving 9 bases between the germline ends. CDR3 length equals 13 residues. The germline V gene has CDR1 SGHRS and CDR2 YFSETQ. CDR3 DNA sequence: TGCGCCAGCAGCTTAGCACTTCCCTATGGCTACACCTTC. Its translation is CASSLALPYGYTF.

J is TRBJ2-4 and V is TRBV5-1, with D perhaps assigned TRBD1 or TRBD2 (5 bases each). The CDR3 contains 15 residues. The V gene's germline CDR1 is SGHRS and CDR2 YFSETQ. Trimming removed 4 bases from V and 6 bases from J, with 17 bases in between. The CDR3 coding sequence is TGCGCCAGCAGCCTGGGGACGGTGACCCCAAACATTCAGTACTTC. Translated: CASSLGTVTPNIQYF. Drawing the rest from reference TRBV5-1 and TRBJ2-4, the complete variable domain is KAGVTQTPRYLIKTRGQQVTLSCSPISGHRSVSWYQQTPGQGLQFLFEYFSETQRNKGNFPGRFSGRQFSNSRSEMNVSTLELGDSALYLCASSLGTVTPNIQYFGAGTRLSVL.

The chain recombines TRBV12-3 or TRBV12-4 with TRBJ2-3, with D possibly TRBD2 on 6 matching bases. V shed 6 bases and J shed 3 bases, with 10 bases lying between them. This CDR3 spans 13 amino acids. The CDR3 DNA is TGTGCCAGCAGGTCCAGCGGGACAGATACGCAGTATTTT. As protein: CASRSSGTDTQYF.

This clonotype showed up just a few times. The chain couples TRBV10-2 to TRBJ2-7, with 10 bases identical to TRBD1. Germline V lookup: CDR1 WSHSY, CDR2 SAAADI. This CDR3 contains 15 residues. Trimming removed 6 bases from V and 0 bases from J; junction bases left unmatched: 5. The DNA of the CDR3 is TGCGCCAGCAGATGGGACAGGGGAAGCTCCTACGAGCAGTACTTC. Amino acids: CASRWDRGSSYEQYF.

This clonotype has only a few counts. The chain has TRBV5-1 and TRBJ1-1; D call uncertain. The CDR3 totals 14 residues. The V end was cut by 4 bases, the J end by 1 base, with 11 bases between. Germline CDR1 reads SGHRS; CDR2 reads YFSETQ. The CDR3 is CASSLTTPNTEAFF. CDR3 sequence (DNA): TGCGCCAGCAGCCTCACTACCCCGAACACTGAAGCTTTCTTT.